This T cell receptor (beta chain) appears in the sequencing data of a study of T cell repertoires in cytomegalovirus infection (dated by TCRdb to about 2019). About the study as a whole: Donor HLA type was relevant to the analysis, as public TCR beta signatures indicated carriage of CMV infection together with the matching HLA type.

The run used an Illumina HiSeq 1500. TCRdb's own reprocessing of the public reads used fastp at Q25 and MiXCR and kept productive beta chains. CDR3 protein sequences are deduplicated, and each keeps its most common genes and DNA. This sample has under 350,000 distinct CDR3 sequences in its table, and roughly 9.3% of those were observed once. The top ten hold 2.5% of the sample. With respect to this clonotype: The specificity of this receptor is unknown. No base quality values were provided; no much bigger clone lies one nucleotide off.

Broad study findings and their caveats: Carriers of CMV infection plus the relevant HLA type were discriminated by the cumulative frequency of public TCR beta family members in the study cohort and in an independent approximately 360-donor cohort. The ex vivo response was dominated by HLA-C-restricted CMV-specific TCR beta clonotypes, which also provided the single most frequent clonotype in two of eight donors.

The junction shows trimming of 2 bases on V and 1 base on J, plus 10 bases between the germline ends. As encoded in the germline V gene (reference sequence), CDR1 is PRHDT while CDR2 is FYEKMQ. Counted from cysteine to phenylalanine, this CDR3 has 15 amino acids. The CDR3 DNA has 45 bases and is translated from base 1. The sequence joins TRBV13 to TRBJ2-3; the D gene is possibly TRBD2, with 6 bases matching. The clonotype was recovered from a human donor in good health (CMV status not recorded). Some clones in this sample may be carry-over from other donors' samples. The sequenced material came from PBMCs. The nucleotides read TGTGCCAGCAGCTTAATGGCTAGCGGCACAGATACGCAGTATTTT. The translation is CASSLMASGTDTQYF.